Listed below are T cell receptor beta chains from one sample, sequenced in a study of blood T cell repertoires in COVID-19. TCRdb's copy holds only in-frame clones and misses some; the assay was immunoSEQ multiplex PCR. The table lists around 260,000 clones, roughly 91% of them singletons, with 0.75% to 0.9% in the top ten. Sequencing was done on a sample of peripheral blood. Every receptor here comes from a man aged 25-45 years with acute or convalescent COVID-19. The CDR3 runs from the conserved cysteine through the conserved F or W. The order of the fields is CDR3 protein, CDR3 DNA, J gene, D gene, clone size, V gene, CDR3 length. The D gene is left open where the match is weak. Clone size is given for some rows only: seen once, a few or many times, or a class if the clone is expanded.

CDR3: CASSFSPSPDQPQHF
DNA: TGTGCCAGCAGCTTTAGTCCGTCCCCGGATCAGCCCCAGCATTTT
J: TRBJ1-5
D: NA
size: NA
V: TRBV11-2
length: 15

CDR3: CASSGGGGELFF
DNA: TGTGCCAGCAGCGGCGGAGGGGGGGAGCTGTTTTTT
J: TRBJ2-2
D: NA
size: NA
V: TRBV9
length: 12

CDR3: CASSFTGNTEAFF
DNA: TGTGCCAGTAGTTTCACAGGGAACACTGAAGCTTTCTTT
J: TRBJ1-1
D: NA
size: NA
V: TRBV19
length: 13

CDR3: CASMSLTAVEKLFF
DNA: TGTGCCAGCATGTCCCTGACCGCGGTTGAAAAACTGTTTTTT
J: TRBJ1-4
D: NA
size: NA
V: TRBV2
length: 14

CDR3: CASSHSSRSAGDEQYF
DNA: TGTGCCAGCAGTCACTCATCCCGTTCGGCAGGGGACGAGCAGTACTTC
J: TRBJ2-7
D: NA
size: NA
V: TRBV28
length: 16

CDR3: CASSLFGLAGTNTQYF
DNA: TGTGCCAGCAGTTTATTTGGACTAGCGGGAACGAATACGCAGTATTTT
J: TRBJ2-3
D: TRBD2
size: NA
V: TRBV27
length: 16

CDR3: CASSLLMSSYNEQFF
DNA: TGCGCCAGCAGCTTGCTCATGAGCTCCTACAATGAGCAGTTCTTC
J: TRBJ2-1
D: NA
size: once
V: TRBV5-1
length: 15

CDR3: CSASRGGETQYF
DNA: TGCAGTGCTAGTCGGGGGGGTGAGACCCAGTACTTC
J: TRBJ2-5
D: TRBD2
size: once
V: TRBV20-1
length: 12

CDR3: CASSQKQGSLAKNIQYF
DNA: TGTGCCAGCAGCCAAAAACAGGGATCATTAGCCAAAAACATTCAGTACTTC
J: TRBJ2-4
D: NA
size: NA
V: TRBV7-8
length: 17

CDR3: CASSLASQETQYF
DNA: TGCGCCAGCAGCTTGGCCAGCCAAGAGACCCAGTACTTC
J: TRBJ2-5
D: NA
size: NA
V: TRBV5-1
length: 13

CDR3: CRAGGLTEAFF
DNA: TGCAGGGCAGGGGGGTTGACTGAAGCTTTCTTT
J: TRBJ1-1
D: TRBD1
size: NA
V: TRBV20-1
length: 11

CDR3: CASSSGEGRSSYEQYF
DNA: TGCGCCAGCAGCTCGGGCGAGGGCAGGAGCTCCTACGAGCAGTACTTC
J: TRBJ2-7
D: NA
size: NA
V: TRBV5-1
length: 16

CDR3: CASSQRTSGSVQETQYF
DNA: TGCGCCAGCAGCCAACGTACTAGCGGGAGTGTCCAAGAGACCCAGTACTTC
J: TRBJ2-5
D: TRBD2
size: once
V: TRBV4-1
length: 17

CDR3: CASSDELAGATGELFF
DNA: TGTGCCAGCAGCGACGAGCTAGCGGGAGCCACCGGGGAGCTGTTTTTT
J: TRBJ2-2
D: TRBD2
size: NA
V: TRBV2
length: 16

CDR3: CASSQDSRRSSYNEQFF
DNA: TGCGCCAGCAGCCAAGATAGTAGGAGGAGCTCCTACAATGAGCAGTTCTTC
J: TRBJ2-1
D: NA
size: NA
V: TRBV4-1
length: 17

CDR3: CSVRPQFGQGASGNTEAFF
DNA: TGCAGCGTTAGACCCCAATTCGGACAGGGGGCATCAGGGAACACTGAAGCTTTCTTT
J: TRBJ1-1
D: TRBD1
size: NA
V: TRBV29-1
length: 19

CDR3: CASSLSPGTGPTYEQYF
DNA: TGTGCCAGCAGTTTGAGCCCCGGGACAGGGCCTACCTACGAGCAGTACTTC
J: TRBJ2-7
D: TRBD1
size: once
V: TRBV28
length: 17